The 8 T cell receptor beta chains presented below share a single source sample, sequenced in a study of metastatic and nonmetastatic thyroid tumors. TCRdb re-called the PCR reads via MiXCR. The table lists 50,000 to 65,000 clones, under 5% of them singletons. Treatment of any kind had been given to no patient before thyroid surgery. Sequencing was done on a sample of blood. The origin of the receptors is a female donor with papillary thyroid cancer or a benign thyroid nodule (not recorded which). Some clones in this sample may be carry-over from other donors' samples.

This clone was observed at least ten times. This may arise from a read error, as a much more abundant clone is one base away. Within the sample, other DNA sequences also encode this same CDR3. The chain uses TRBV12-3 or TRBV12-4 and TRBJ1-1, with D maybe TRBD1 (5 bases). Trimming removed 6 bases from V and 7 bases from J, with 15 bases in between. The CDR3 spans 13 residues. CDR3 protein: CASSRNPGIEAFF. The CDR3 DNA sequence: TGTGCCAGCAGCCGGAACCCAGGGATTGAAGCTTTCTTT.

This clone was recorded many times. CDR3 region: CSASPPHSRNQPQHF. The CDR3 DNA is TGCAGTGCTAGTCCCCCCCACAGCCGCAATCAGCCCCAGCATTTT. The V and J genes are TRBV20-1 and TRBJ1-5; D is unclear. CDR3 length: 15 amino acids. Looked up from germline, CDR1 is DFQATT and CDR2 is SNEGSKA (reference sequence). V lost 3 bases and J 2 bases, leaving 14 bases between the germline ends.

This clone was seen ten or more times. The chain joins TRBV4-1 to TRBJ2-7; maybe TRBD2 (6 bases). Germline V gene sequence: CDR1 MGHRA, CDR2 YSYEKL. The length of the CDR3 is 14 residues. The germline V and J ends were trimmed by 3 bases and 4 bases, with 13 bases remaining between them. The CDR3 DNA reads TGCGCCAGCAGCCATGTGGCTCGGGGGTACGAGCAGTACTTC. Its protein product is CASSHVARGYEQYF.

Ten or more counts support this clone. The genes are TRBV11-2 and TRBJ2-2; 11 positions agree with TRBD2. Per the germline V gene, CDR1 is SGHAT and CDR2 is FQNNGV. J gave up 7 bases and V 0 bases, and 4 bases lay outside the gene matches. The CDR3 covers 16 residues. The CDR3 DNA reads TGTGCCAGCAGCTTAGACCCTAGCGGGAGGATCGGGGAGCTGTTTTTT. This gives the protein CASSLDPSGRIGELFF.

Only a few counts were recorded for this clone. The V and J genes are TRBV6-4 and TRBJ1-1; 10 bases line up with TRBD1. The germline V gene encodes CDR1 MRHNA and CDR2 SNTAGT. The V segment lost 4 bases and the J segment 5 bases; nucleotides outside the gene matches: 4. The length of the CDR3 is 14 residues. CDR3 protein: CASSAGTGVTEAFF. In DNA, the CDR3 is TGTGCCAGCAGTGCCGGGACAGGGGTAACTGAAGCTTTCTTT.

The table lists this clone with many counts. The chain has TRBV10-3 and TRBJ2-1; D is uncertain. This CDR3 comprises 14 residues. The V gene's germline CDR1 is ENHRY and CDR2 SYGVKD. The V end was cut by 3 bases, the J end by 0 bases, with 6 bases between. The CDR3 protein is CAISDRDSYNEQFF. In nucleotides, the CDR3 is TGTGCCATCAGTGATAGGGACTCCTACAATGAGCAGTTCTTC.

This clone came up many times. This rearrangement joins TRBV7-3 to TRBJ1-2; 8 positions match TRBD1. The V gene end was trimmed by 0 bases and the J gene end by 4 bases; junction bases not matched to a gene: 7. Germline assignment: CDR1 SGHTA and CDR2 FQGTGA. The CDR3 covers 16 residues. CDR3 protein: CASSLTGGQDLYGYTF. The CDR3 DNA follows: TGTGCCAGCAGCTTAACGGGGGGACAGGACCTCTATGGCTACACCTTC.

This clone was seen only a few times. This sequence joins TRBV27 and TRBJ2-7; D unclear. Deletions cut 8 bases from V and 9 bases from J, with 14 bases between. Germline V CDR1 and CDR2: MNHEY, SMNVEV (reference sequence). The CDR3 totals 11 residues. This CDR3 reads CASRTDLVQYF. In DNA form, the CDR3 reads TGTGCCAGCCGAACCGACCTGGTGCAGTACTTC.